This T cell receptor beta chain was observed in a study of T cell repertoires in cytomegalovirus infection. Study-level information: The authors used CMV epitopes that were HLA-C-restricted (recently identified) and HLA-B-restricted (well studied). CMV infection together with matching HLA type was indicated by public TCR beta signatures.

Whole-study findings and limits: The study found HLA-C-restricted CMV-specific TCR beta clonotypes dominating the ex vivo response.

The sample holds many counts of this clonotype. The antigen is not known. With 6 bases removed from V and 4 bases from J, the gap between germline ends came to 16 bases. CDR3 length equals 15 residues. TCRdb re-called the reads through MiXCR, storing one row per CDR3 protein. The sample contains some 940,000 distinct CDR3 sequences, around 31% of which appear only once. The sequencing here drew on cultured CD8+ T cells from PBMCs, taken from culture after CMV antigen stimulation. The source of this sequence is a human donor in good health (CMV status not recorded). Some clones in this sample may be carry-over from other donors' samples. The V call is TRBV12-3 or TRBV12-4, the J call TRBJ1-5; no clear D gene. The CDR3 DNA follows: TGTGCCAGCAGCCTTGGGAGGTTTGGGAATCAGCCCCAGCATTTT. It codes for CASSLGRFGNQPQHF.